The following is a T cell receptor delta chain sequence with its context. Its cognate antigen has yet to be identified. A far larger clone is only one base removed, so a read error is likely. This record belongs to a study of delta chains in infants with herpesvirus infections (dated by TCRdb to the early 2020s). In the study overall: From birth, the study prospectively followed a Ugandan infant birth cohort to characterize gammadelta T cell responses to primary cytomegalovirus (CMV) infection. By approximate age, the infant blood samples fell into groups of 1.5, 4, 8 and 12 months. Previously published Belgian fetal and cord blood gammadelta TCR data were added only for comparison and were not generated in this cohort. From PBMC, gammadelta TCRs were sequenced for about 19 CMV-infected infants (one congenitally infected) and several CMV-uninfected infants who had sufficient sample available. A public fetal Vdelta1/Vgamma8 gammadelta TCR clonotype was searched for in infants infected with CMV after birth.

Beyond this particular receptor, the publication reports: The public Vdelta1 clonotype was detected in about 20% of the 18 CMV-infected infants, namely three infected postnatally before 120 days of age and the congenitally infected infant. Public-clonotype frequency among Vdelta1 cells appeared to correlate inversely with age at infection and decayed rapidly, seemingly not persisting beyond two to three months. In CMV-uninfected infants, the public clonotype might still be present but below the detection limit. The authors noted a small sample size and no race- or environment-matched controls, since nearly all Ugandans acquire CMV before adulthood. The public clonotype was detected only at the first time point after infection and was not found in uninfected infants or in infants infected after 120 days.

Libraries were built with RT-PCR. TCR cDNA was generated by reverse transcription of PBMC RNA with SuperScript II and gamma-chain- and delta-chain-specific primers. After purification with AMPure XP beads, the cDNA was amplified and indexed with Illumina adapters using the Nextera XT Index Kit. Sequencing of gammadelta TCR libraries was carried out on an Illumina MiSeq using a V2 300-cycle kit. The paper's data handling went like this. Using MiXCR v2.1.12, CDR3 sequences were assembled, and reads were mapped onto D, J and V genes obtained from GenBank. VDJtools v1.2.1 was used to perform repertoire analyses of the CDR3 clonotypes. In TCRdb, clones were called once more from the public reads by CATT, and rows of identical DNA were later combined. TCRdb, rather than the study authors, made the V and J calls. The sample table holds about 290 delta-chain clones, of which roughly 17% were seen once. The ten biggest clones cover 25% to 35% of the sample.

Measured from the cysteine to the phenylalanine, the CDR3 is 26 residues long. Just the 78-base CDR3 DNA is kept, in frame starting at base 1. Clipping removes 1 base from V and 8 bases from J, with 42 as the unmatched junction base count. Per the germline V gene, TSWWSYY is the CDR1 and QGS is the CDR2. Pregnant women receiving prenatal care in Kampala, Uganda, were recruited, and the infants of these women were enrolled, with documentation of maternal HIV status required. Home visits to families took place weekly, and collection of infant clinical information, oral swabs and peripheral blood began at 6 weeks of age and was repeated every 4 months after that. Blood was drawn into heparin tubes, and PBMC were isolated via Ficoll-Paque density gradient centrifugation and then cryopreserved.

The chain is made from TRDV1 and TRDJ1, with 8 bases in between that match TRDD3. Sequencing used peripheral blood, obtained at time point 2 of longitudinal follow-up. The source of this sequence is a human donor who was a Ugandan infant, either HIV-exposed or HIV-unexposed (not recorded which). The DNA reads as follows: TGTGCTCTTGGGGAACCTTTTCCGCTACCCCAAGTACTGGGGGGTTATGTCTGCGTAAACCCCCCCAAACTCATCTTT. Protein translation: CALGEPFPLPQVLGGYVCVNPPKLIF.